The clone carrying this T cell receptor beta chain has a handful of counts. These data come from a study of T-cell memory formation after mild COVID-19. TCRdb used MiXCR to reprocess the 5' RACE reads, holding one entry per CDR3 protein. Found here are around 310,000 distinct CDR3 sequences, 15% to 20% of them singletons; the top ten hold approximately 20%. Germline CDR1 reads DFQATT; CDR2 reads SNEGSKA (reference sequence). V shed 4 bases and J shed 1 base, with 16 bases lying between them. This CDR3 region has 15 residues. V is TRBV20-1 and J is TRBJ1-1; unclear D gene. The sequencing input was PBMCs or a T cell subset sorted from them (not recorded which). This clonotype originated in a man in his late teens or twenties who had mild COVID-19 (a few samples of this study predate the infection). Cell type and time point are not known. The CDR3 spells CSAIPPSVGNTEAFF. CDR3 DNA sequence: TGCAGTGCTATCCCTCCGTCGGTAGGGAACACTGAAGCTTTCTTT.